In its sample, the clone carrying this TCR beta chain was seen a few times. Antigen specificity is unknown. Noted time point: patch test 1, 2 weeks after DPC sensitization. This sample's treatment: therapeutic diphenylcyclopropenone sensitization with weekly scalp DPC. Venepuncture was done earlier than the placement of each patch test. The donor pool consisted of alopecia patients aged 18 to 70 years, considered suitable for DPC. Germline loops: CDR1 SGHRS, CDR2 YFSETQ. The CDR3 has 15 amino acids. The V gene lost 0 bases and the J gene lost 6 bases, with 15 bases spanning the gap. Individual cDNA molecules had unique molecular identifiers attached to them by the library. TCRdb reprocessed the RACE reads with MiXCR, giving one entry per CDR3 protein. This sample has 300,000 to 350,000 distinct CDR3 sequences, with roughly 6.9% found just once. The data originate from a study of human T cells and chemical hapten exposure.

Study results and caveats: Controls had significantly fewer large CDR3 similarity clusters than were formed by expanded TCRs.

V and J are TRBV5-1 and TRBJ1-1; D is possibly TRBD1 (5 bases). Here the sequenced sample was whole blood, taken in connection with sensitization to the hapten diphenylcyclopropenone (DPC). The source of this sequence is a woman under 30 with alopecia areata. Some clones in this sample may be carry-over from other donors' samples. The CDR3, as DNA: TGCGCCAGCAGCTTGGCTCCGGGGGGACTCCCTGAAGCTTTCTTT. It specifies CASSLAPGGLPEAFF.